Listed below are T cell receptor beta chains from one sample, sequenced in a study of blood T cell repertoires in COVID-19. Clones were sequenced by immunoSEQ multiplex PCR, and TCRdb holds only the in-frame ones, with some missing. The data contain roughly 80,000 clones, approximately 80% of them singletons. Material for sequencing was peripheral blood. The receptors shown here come from a man older than 75 with acute or convalescent COVID-19. The CDR3 runs from the conserved cysteine through the conserved F or W. Fields, in order: CDR3 DNA, CDR3 protein, V gene, J gene, D gene, clone size. The D gene is left open where the match is weak. Size values are once, few and many counts, or a class for expanded clones, and some rows have none.

CDR3 DNA: TGTGCCAGCAGCAGACCGGGACAGAAAGGTACAGATACGCAGTATTTT
CDR3 protein: CASSRPGQKGTDTQYF
V gene: TRBV5-4
J gene: TRBJ2-3
D gene: TRBD1
clone size: NA

CDR3 DNA: TGTGCCAGCAGCCCCGTGGGGGGTTCTGGGGCCAACGTCCTGACTTTC
CDR3 protein: CASSPVGGSGANVLTF
V gene: TRBV11-2
J gene: TRBJ2-6
D gene: NA
clone size: NA

CDR3 DNA: TGTGCCAGCAGTTCCACCGCTACCACAGATACGCAGTATTTT
CDR3 protein: CASSSTATTDTQYF
V gene: TRBV28
J gene: TRBJ2-3
D gene: NA
clone size: NA

CDR3 DNA: TGTGCCAGCAGTCGCGATTTCGGGAATTCACCCCTCCACTTT
CDR3 protein: CASSRDFGNSPLHF
V gene: TRBV7-9
J gene: TRBJ1-6
D gene: NA
clone size: few

CDR3 DNA: TGTGCCAGCAGTGCCGCCTCCGGGACTCCGGAGCTTAATGAGCAGTTCTTC
CDR3 protein: CASSAASGTPELNEQFF
V gene: TRBV6-2/TRBV6-3
J gene: TRBJ2-1
D gene: NA
clone size: NA

CDR3 DNA: TGCAGCGTGGGGGGACCCTCCTACAATGAGCAGTTCTTC
CDR3 protein: CSVGGPSYNEQFF
V gene: TRBV29-1
J gene: TRBJ2-1
D gene: NA
clone size: few

CDR3 DNA: TGCGCCAGCAGCTCCACAGGAGTGAACACTGAAGCTTTCTTT
CDR3 protein: CASSSTGVNTEAFF
V gene: TRBV5-1
J gene: TRBJ1-1
D gene: NA
clone size: NA

CDR3 DNA: TGCGCCAGCAGCTTGGGGACTAGCGGGAGGCAGGTCACCGGGGAGCTGTTTTTT
CDR3 protein: CASSLGTSGRQVTGELFF
V gene: TRBV5-1
J gene: TRBJ2-2
D gene: TRBD2
clone size: NA

CDR3 DNA: TGCGCCAGCAGCTTGGCTGGGGGCGCCGAGAATGAGCAGTTCTTC
CDR3 protein: CASSLAGGAENEQFF
V gene: TRBV5-1
J gene: TRBJ2-1
D gene: NA
clone size: NA

CDR3 DNA: TGCGCCAGCAGCTTTGGCGGATCGAACACTGAAGCTTTCTTT
CDR3 protein: CASSFGGSNTEAFF
V gene: TRBV5-1
J gene: TRBJ1-1
D gene: NA
clone size: NA

CDR3 DNA: TGTGCCAGCAGCCAAGAGGGCGGGAGTTCAGATACGCAGTATTTT
CDR3 protein: CASSQEGGSSDTQYF
V gene: TRBV3-1/TRBV3-2
J gene: TRBJ2-3
D gene: TRBD2
clone size: NA

CDR3 DNA: TGTGCCACCAGCAGAGGGATAGACAAATCCTACGAGCAGTACTTC
CDR3 protein: CATSRGIDKSYEQYF
V gene: TRBV15
J gene: TRBJ2-7
D gene: NA
clone size: NA

CDR3 DNA: TGTGCCAGCAGCGTAGGGCAGCACCGGGATCCTGAACATTTT
CDR3 protein: CASSVGQHRDPEHF
V gene: TRBV9
J gene: TRBJ1-5
D gene: NA
clone size: once

CDR3 DNA: TGTGCCAGCAGCTTAGAGGGACAGGGGGCCAGGGAGCAGTACTTC
CDR3 protein: CASSLEGQGAREQYF
V gene: TRBV7-2
J gene: TRBJ2-7
D gene: TRBD1
clone size: NA

CDR3 DNA: TGTGCCAGCGGGAGACAGGTCGGTGGTAGGACTGAAGCTTTCTTT
CDR3 protein: CASGRQVGGRTEAFF
V gene: TRBV6-5
J gene: TRBJ1-1
D gene: NA
clone size: NA

CDR3 DNA: TGTGCCAGTAGTATAGAACGGCTAGCGGGAGGGACGGAGACCCAGTACTTC
CDR3 protein: CASSIERLAGGTETQYF
V gene: TRBV19
J gene: TRBJ2-5
D gene: TRBD2
clone size: NA

CDR3 DNA: TGTGCCAGAAGCTTGGCTGTCAGGGCCCGAGCCTTGAACACTGAAGCTTTCTTT
CDR3 protein: CARSLAVRARALNTEAFF
V gene: TRBV5-3
J gene: TRBJ1-1
D gene: NA
clone size: NA

CDR3 DNA: TGTGCCAGCAGCTTACGGGCTAGCGGGCTTCGGAACACCGGGGAGCTGTTTTTT
CDR3 protein: CASSLRASGLRNTGELFF
V gene: TRBV7-8
J gene: TRBJ2-2
D gene: TRBD2
clone size: NA

CDR3 DNA: TGTGCCAGCAGCCAAGAGGGAGGGGTTTTTTACACTGAAGCTTTCTTT
CDR3 protein: CASSQEGGVFYTEAFF
V gene: TRBV3-1/TRBV3-2
J gene: TRBJ1-1
D gene: NA
clone size: NA

CDR3 DNA: TGCGCCAGCAGCAGAGGAATGGGTAATTCACCCCTCCACTTT
CDR3 protein: CASSRGMGNSPLHF
V gene: TRBV5-1
J gene: TRBJ1-6
D gene: NA
clone size: once

CDR3 DNA: TGCGCCAGCAGCTTGGATTTGGTAGCGGCGAACACCGGGGAGCTGTTTTTT
CDR3 protein: CASSLDLVAANTGELFF
V gene: TRBV5-1
J gene: TRBJ2-2
D gene: NA
clone size: NA

CDR3 DNA: TGTGCCAGCTCACTCGCCGGGACATCCTACGAGCAGTACTTC
CDR3 protein: CASSLAGTSYEQYF
V gene: TRBV18
J gene: TRBJ2-7
D gene: NA
clone size: NA

CDR3 DNA: TGTGCCAGCAGCGTCGCCGGGACAGGGGGCTACTATGGCTACACCTTC
CDR3 protein: CASSVAGTGGYYGYTF
V gene: TRBV9
J gene: TRBJ1-2
D gene: TRBD1
clone size: NA

CDR3 DNA: TGTGCCAGCAGCTTGGATCAGGGCCCTTACTACGAGCAGTACTTC
CDR3 protein: CASSLDQGPYYEQYF
V gene: TRBV5-4
J gene: TRBJ2-7
D gene: NA
clone size: NA

CDR3 DNA: TGTGCCAGCAGCCTTCATGAGAACTATGGCTACACCTTC
CDR3 protein: CASSLHENYGYTF
V gene: TRBV3-1/TRBV3-2
J gene: TRBJ1-2
D gene: NA
clone size: few

CDR3 DNA: TGTGCCAGCAGCAGTCCGGGACTCTCCTACGAGCAGTACTTC
CDR3 protein: CASSSPGLSYEQYF
V gene: TRBV5-4
J gene: TRBJ2-7
D gene: NA
clone size: NA

CDR3 DNA: TGTGCCAGCGGGTTGCTAGCGGGAAATGAGCAGTTCTTC
CDR3 protein: CASGLLAGNEQFF
V gene: TRBV12-3/TRBV12-4
J gene: TRBJ2-1
D gene: TRBD2
clone size: NA

CDR3 DNA: TGTGCCAGCAGCTTAGCTAGTGATGAGCAGTTCTTC
CDR3 protein: CASSLASDEQFF
V gene: TRBV11-3
J gene: TRBJ2-1
D gene: NA
clone size: NA

CDR3 DNA: TGTGCCAGCAGCCCGGTCCTGAACACTGAAGCTTTCTTT
CDR3 protein: CASSPVLNTEAFF
V gene: TRBV3-1/TRBV3-2
J gene: TRBJ1-1
D gene: NA
clone size: NA

CDR3 DNA: TGTGCCAGCAGTGAACATAGGACAGGGTCCGTGAGCAATCAGCCCCAGCATTTT
CDR3 protein: CASSEHRTGSVSNQPQHF
V gene: TRBV6-1
J gene: TRBJ1-5
D gene: TRBD1
clone size: NA

CDR3 DNA: TGTGCCAGCAGCTTAAGCCTAGCCCACAATGAGCAGTTCTTC
CDR3 protein: CASSLSLAHNEQFF
V gene: TRBV7-3
J gene: TRBJ2-1
D gene: NA
clone size: few

CDR3 DNA: TGTGCCAGTAGTAGTGCGGGAGGGGGGGACACCGGGGAGCTGTTTTTT
CDR3 protein: CASSSAGGGDTGELFF
V gene: TRBV19
J gene: TRBJ2-2
D gene: TRBD2
clone size: NA

CDR3 DNA: TGTGCCAGCAGCCGAAGGTCTAGCGGGTACGAGCAGTACTTC
CDR3 protein: CASSRRSSGYEQYF
V gene: TRBV7-8
J gene: TRBJ2-7
D gene: TRBD2
clone size: NA

CDR3 DNA: TGCGCCAGCGGGGAGCGGGAGGGCGGGCAAGATACGCAGTATTTT
CDR3 protein: CASGEREGGQDTQYF
V gene: TRBV4-1
J gene: TRBJ2-3
D gene: TRBD2
clone size: NA

CDR3 DNA: TGCAGTGCTAGTAGGGGGCGAGATTCCTACAATGAGCAGTTCTTC
CDR3 protein: CSASRGRDSYNEQFF
V gene: TRBV20-1
J gene: TRBJ2-1
D gene: TRBD1
clone size: NA

CDR3 DNA: TGTGCCAGCAGCCAAGATGCGCCCTCTGGGGCCAACGTCCTGACTTTC
CDR3 protein: CASSQDAPSGANVLTF
V gene: TRBV3-1/TRBV3-2
J gene: TRBJ2-6
D gene: NA
clone size: once

CDR3 DNA: TGTGCCAGCAGCCAAGATTACGGGGGGTATGGCTACACCTTC
CDR3 protein: CASSQDYGGYGYTF
V gene: TRBV3-1/TRBV3-2
J gene: TRBJ1-2
D gene: NA
clone size: NA

CDR3 DNA: TGTGCCAGCAACACAGGGTTGAATGGCTACACCTTC
CDR3 protein: CASNTGLNGYTF
V gene: TRBV12-3/TRBV12-4
J gene: TRBJ1-2
D gene: NA
clone size: few

CDR3 DNA: TGTGCCAGCTCAGACACTGGGAGCACAGATACGCAGTATTTT
CDR3 protein: CASSDTGSTDTQYF
V gene: TRBV18
J gene: TRBJ2-3
D gene: NA
clone size: NA

CDR3 DNA: TGTGCCATCAGTGAGCCGGGACAGGGTGGCACAGATACGCAGTATTTT
CDR3 protein: CAISEPGQGGTDTQYF
V gene: TRBV10-3
J gene: TRBJ2-3
D gene: TRBD1
clone size: NA

CDR3 DNA: TGTGCCTGGGCATTTACTAGGAACTACAATGAGCAGTTCTTC
CDR3 protein: CAWAFTRNYNEQFF
V gene: TRBV30
J gene: TRBJ2-1
D gene: NA
clone size: NA

CDR3 DNA: TGTGCCAGCAGCCACCGGGACAGGGTAGCAACTAATGAAAAACTGTTTTTT
CDR3 protein: CASSHRDRVATNEKLFF
V gene: TRBV28
J gene: TRBJ1-4
D gene: TRBD1
clone size: NA

CDR3 DNA: TGTGCCAGCAGCACAACTAGCGGGACCTCCAATGAGCAGTTCTTC
CDR3 protein: CASSTTSGTSNEQFF
V gene: TRBV2
J gene: TRBJ2-1
D gene: TRBD2
clone size: NA

CDR3 DNA: TGTGCCAGCAGTTATGGACTAGATGGCGAGCAGTACTTC
CDR3 protein: CASSYGLDGEQYF
V gene: TRBV2
J gene: TRBJ2-7
D gene: TRBD2
clone size: few

CDR3 DNA: TGTGCCAGCAGTTTACCCTTACTAGCGCCCACATACAATGAGCAGTTCTTC
CDR3 protein: CASSLPLLAPTYNEQFF
V gene: TRBV28
J gene: TRBJ2-1
D gene: TRBD2
clone size: NA

CDR3 DNA: TGTGCCAGCAGTCCGAGACAGGTCTACTCTGGAAACACCATATATTTT
CDR3 protein: CASSPRQVYSGNTIYF
V gene: TRBV28
J gene: TRBJ1-3
D gene: NA
clone size: few

CDR3 DNA: TGTGCCAGTAGTCCGCAGCAGGGAAAATCATATCCCCAGCATTTT
CDR3 protein: CASSPQQGKSYPQHF
V gene: TRBV19
J gene: TRBJ1-5
D gene: NA
clone size: NA

CDR3 DNA: TGCGCCAGCACATTGACAGGTCCCTCTGGAAACACCATATATTTT
CDR3 protein: CASTLTGPSGNTIYF
V gene: TRBV10-1
J gene: TRBJ1-3
D gene: NA
clone size: once

CDR3 DNA: TGCAGCGTTGAAGTGGCGCAGGGGGCAGGGGAGCAGTACTTC
CDR3 protein: CSVEVAQGAGEQYF
V gene: TRBV29-1
J gene: TRBJ2-7
D gene: TRBD1
clone size: once

CDR3 DNA: TGTGCCAGCAGCAAGACAGGGGGCGCGACTCAGCCCCAGCATTTT
CDR3 protein: CASSKTGGATQPQHF
V gene: TRBV7-8
J gene: TRBJ1-5
D gene: TRBD1
clone size: NA

CDR3 DNA: TGTGCCAGCAGTTACGGGGATGACAGTTCCTACGAGCAGTACTTC
CDR3 protein: CASSYGDDSSYEQYF
V gene: TRBV6-6
J gene: TRBJ2-7
D gene: NA
clone size: NA

CDR3 DNA: TGTGCCAGCAGTTGGGCCTGGACAGTGCTATCCGAGGAAAAACTGTTTTTT
CDR3 protein: CASSWAWTVLSEEKLFF
V gene: TRBV28
J gene: TRBJ1-4
D gene: NA
clone size: few

CDR3 DNA: TGTGCCAGCAGTTTTTCGGGACTAGCGGGAGTTGGGATCAGAAAAAAGGATACGCAGTATTTT
CDR3 protein: CASSFSGLAGVGIRKKDTQYF
V gene: TRBV28
J gene: TRBJ2-3
D gene: TRBD2
clone size: NA

CDR3 DNA: TGTGCCAGCAGCCCGACTAGCGGGAGGGCCAACGGGGAGCTGTTTTTT
CDR3 protein: CASSPTSGRANGELFF
V gene: TRBV7-3
J gene: TRBJ2-2
D gene: TRBD2
clone size: NA

CDR3 DNA: TGTGCCAGCAGTCCAAACTCCGGACTAGCGGGATACAATGAGCAGTTCTTC
CDR3 protein: CASSPNSGLAGYNEQFF
V gene: TRBV28
J gene: TRBJ2-1
D gene: TRBD2
clone size: NA